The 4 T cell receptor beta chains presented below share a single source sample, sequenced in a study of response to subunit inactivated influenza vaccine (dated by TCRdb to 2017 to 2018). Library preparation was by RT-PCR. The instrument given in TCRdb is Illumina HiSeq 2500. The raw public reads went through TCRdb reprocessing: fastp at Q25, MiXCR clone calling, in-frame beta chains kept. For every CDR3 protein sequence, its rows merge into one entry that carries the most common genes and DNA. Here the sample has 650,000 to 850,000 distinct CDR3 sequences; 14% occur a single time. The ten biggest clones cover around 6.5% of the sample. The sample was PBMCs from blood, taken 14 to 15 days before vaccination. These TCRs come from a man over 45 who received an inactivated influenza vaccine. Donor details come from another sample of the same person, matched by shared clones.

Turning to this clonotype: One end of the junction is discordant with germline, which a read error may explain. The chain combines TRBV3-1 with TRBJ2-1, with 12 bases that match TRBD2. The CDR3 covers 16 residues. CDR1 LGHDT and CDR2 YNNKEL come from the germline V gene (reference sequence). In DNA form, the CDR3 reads TGTGCCAGCAGCGAAGACCCTAGCGGGGGGGCAAATGAGCAGTTCTTC. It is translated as CASSEDPSGGANEQFF.

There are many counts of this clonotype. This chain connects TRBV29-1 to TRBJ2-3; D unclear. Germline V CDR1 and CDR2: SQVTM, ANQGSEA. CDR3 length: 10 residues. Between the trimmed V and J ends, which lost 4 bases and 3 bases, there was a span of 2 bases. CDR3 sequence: CSVGTDTQYF. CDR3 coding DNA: TGCAGCGTTGGGACAGATACGCAGTATTTT.

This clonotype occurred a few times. The CDR3 loop is CASSGLNIQYF. CDR3 coding DNA: TGTGCCAGCAGTGGATTGAACATTCAGTACTTC. The chain uses TRBV28 and TRBJ2-4; D gene unclear. The length of the CDR3 is 11 residues. The V end lost 5 bases, the J end lost 7 bases, and 6 bases lay between the germline ends. Per germline, CDR1 MDHEN and CDR2 SYDVKM.

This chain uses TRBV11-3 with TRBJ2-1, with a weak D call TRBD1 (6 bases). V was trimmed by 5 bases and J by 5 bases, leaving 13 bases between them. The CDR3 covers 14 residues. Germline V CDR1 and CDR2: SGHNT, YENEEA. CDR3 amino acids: CASSPHRDHNEQFF. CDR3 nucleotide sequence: TGTGCCAGCAGCCCCCACAGGGACCACAATGAGCAGTTCTTC.